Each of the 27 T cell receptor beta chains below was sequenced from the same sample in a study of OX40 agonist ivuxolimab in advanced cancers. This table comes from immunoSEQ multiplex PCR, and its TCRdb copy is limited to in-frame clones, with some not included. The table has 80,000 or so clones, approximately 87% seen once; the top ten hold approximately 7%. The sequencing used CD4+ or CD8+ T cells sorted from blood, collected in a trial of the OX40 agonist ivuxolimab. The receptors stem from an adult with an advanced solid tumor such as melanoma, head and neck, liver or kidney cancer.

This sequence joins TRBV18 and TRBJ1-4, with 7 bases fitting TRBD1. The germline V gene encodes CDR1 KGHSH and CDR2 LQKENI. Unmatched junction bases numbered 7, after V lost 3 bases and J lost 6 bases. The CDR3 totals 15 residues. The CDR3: CASSPTLGTDEKLFF. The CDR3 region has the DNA TGTGCCAGCTCACCGACTCTAGGGACAGATGAAAAACTGTTTTTT.

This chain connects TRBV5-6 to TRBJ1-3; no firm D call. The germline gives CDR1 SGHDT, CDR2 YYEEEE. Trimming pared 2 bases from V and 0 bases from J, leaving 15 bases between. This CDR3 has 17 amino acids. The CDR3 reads CASSLRPGRTSGNTIYF. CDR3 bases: TGTGCCAGCAGCTTAAGACCCGGACGGACCTCTGGAAACACCATATATTTT.

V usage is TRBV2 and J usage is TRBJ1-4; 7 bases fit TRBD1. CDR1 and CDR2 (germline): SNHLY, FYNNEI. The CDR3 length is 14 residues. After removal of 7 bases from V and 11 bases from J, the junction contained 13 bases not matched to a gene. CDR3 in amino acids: CASTGQANRSKLFF. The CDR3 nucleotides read TGTGCCAGCACCGGACAGGCCAACAGAAGCAAACTGTTTTTT.

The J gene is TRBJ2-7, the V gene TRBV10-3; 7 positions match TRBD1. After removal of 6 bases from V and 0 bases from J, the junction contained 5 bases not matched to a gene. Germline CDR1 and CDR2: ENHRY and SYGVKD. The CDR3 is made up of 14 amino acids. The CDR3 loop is CAIRPGQFSYEQYF. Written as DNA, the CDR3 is TGTGCCATCAGACCGGGACAGTTCTCCTACGAGCAGTACTTC.

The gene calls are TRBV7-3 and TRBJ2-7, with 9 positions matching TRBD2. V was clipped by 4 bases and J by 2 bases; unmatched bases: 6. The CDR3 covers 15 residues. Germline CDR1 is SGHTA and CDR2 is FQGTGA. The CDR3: CASSWASGIAYEQYF. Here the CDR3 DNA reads TGTGCCAGCAGCTGGGCTAGCGGGATTGCCTACGAGCAGTACTTC.

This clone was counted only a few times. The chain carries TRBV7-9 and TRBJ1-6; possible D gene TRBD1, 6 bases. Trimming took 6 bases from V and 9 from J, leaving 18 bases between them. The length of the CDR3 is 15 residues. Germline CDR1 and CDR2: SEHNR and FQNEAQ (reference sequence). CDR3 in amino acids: CASRGEGGKGSPLHF. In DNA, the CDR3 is TGTGCCAGCAGGGGGGAAGGGGGGAAAGGTTCACCCCTCCACTTT.

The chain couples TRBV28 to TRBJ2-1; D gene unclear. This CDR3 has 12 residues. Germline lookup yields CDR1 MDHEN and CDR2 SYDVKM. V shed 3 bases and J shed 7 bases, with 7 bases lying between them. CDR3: CASSFYGNEQFF. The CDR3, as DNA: TGTGCCAGCAGTTTTTATGGAAATGAGCAGTTCTTC.

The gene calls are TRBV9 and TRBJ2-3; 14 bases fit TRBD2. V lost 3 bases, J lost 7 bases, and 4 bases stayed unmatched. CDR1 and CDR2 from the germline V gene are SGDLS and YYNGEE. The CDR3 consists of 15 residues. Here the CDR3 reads CASSARTSGGNTQYF. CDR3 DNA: TGTGCCAGCAGCGCCCGGACTAGCGGGGGGAATACGCAGTATTTT.

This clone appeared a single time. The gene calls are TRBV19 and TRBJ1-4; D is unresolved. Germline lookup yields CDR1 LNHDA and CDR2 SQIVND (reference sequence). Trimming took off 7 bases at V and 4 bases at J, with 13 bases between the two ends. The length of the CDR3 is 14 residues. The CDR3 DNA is TGTGCCAGTAAGGACGGGCAGCGTAATGAAAAACTGTTTTTT. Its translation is CASKDGQRNEKLFF.

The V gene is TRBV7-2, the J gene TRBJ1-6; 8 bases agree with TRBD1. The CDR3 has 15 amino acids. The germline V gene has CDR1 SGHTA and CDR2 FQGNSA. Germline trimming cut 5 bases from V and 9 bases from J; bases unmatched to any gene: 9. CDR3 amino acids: CASSERQGRISPLHF. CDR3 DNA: TGTGCCAGCAGCGAAAGACAGGGGAGGATTTCACCCCTCCACTTT. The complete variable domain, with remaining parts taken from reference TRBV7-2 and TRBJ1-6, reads GAGVSQSPSNKVTEKGKDVELRCDPISGHTALYWYRQSLGQGLEFLIYFQGNSAPDKSGLPSDRFSAERTGGSVSTLTIQRTQQEDSAVYLCASSERQGRISPLHFGNGTRLTVT.

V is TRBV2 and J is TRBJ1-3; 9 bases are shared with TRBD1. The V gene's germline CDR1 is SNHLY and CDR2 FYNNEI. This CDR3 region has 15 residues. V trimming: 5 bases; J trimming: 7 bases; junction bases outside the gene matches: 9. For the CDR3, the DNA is TGTGCCAGCAGTAAGCCGACAGGGGGAGGGAACACCATATATTTT. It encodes CASSKPTGGGNTIYF.

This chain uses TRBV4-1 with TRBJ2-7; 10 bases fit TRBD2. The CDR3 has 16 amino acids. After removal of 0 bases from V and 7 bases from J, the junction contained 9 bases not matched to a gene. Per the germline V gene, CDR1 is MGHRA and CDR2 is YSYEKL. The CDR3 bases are TGCGCCAGCAGCCAAGAATTTGAGCGGGAGGGCCGGGAGCAGTACTTC. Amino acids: CASSQEFEREGREQYF.

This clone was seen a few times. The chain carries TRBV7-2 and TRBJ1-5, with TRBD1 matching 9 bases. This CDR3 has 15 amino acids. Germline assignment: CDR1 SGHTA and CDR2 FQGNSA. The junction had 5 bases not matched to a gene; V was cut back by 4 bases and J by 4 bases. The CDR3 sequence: CASSYSGTGNQPQHF. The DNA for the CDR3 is TGTGCCAGCAGCTACTCCGGGACAGGGAATCAGCCCCAGCATTTT.

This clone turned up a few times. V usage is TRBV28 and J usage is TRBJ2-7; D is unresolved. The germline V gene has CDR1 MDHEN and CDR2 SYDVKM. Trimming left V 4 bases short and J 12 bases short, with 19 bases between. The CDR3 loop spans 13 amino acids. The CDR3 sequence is CASSSPSQARVYF. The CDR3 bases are TGTGCCAGCAGTTCGCCGAGCCAGGCTAGGGTGTACTTC.

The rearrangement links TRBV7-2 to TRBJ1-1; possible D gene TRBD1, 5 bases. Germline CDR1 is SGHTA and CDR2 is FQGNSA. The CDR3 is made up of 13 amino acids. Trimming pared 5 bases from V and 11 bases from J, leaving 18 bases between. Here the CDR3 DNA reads TGTGCCAGCAGCCCCTGGGGGACGGGGAAGGCTTTCTTT. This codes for CASSPWGTGKAFF. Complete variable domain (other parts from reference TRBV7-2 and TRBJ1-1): GAGVSQSPSNKVTEKGKDVELRCDPISGHTALYWYRQSLGQGLEFLIYFQGNSAPDKSGLPSDRFSAERTGGSVSTLTIQRTQQEDSAVYLCASSPWGTGKAFFGQGTRLTVV.

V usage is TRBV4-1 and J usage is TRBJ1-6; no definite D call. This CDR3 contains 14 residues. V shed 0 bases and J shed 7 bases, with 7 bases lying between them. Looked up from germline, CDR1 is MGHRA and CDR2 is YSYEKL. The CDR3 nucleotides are TGCGCCAGCAGCCAAGAAACCCACAATTCACCCCTCCACTTT. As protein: CASSQETHNSPLHF.

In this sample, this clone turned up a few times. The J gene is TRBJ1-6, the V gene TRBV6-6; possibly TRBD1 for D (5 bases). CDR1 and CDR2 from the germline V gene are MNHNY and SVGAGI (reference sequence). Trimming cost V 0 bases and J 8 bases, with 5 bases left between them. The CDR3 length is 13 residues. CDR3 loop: CASSYSGDSPLHF. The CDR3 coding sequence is TGTGCCAGCAGTTACTCGGGGGATTCACCCCTCCACTTT.

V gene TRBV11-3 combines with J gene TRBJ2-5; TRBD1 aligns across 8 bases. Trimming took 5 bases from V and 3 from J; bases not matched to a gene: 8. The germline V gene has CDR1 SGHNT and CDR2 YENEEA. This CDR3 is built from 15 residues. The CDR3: CASSTRTGRKETQYF. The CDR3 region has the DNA TGTGCCAGCAGCACCCGGACAGGGAGGAAAGAGACCCAGTACTTC.

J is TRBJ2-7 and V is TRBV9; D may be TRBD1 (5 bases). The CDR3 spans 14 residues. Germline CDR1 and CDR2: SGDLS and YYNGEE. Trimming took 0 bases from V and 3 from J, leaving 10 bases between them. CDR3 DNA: TGTGCCAGCAGCGTAGGGGGCGGTTACTACGAGCAGTACTTC. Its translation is CASSVGGGYYEQYF.

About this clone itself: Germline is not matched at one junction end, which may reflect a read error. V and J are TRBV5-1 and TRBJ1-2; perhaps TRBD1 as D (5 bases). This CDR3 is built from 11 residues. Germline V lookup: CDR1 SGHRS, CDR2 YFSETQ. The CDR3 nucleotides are TGTGCCAGCAGCTTGGGGGGTGGCTACACCTTC. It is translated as CASSLGGGYTF.

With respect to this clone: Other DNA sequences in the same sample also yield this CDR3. Here the CDR3 reads CASRPRGQNTEAFF. The CDR3, as DNA: TGTGCCAGTAGACCCAGGGGTCAGAACACTGAAGCTTTCTTT. The genes are TRBV19 and TRBJ1-1; possible D gene TRBD1, 6 bases. This CDR3 is built from 14 residues. CDR1 LNHDA and CDR2 SQIVND come from the germline V gene (reference sequence). V dropped 6 bases and J dropped 1 base, with 12 bases sitting between them.

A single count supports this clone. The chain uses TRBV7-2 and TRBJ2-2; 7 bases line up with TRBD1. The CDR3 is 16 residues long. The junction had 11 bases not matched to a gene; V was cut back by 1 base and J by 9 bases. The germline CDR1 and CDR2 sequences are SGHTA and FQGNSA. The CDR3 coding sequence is TGTGCCAGCAGCTTAGAGGGACAGACTGTTTCCTGGGAGCTGTTTTTT. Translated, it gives CASSLEGQTVSWELFF.

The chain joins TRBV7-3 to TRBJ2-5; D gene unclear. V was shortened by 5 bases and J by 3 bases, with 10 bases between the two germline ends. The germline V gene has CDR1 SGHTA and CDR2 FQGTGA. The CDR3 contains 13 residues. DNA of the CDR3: TGTGCCAGCAGCCCCGCCGGAAAAGAGACCCAGTACTTC. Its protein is CASSPAGKETQYF.

In DNA, the CDR3 is TGTGCCTGGAGTGTCTCCCCGGACGGGGACACTGAAGCTTTCTTT. Protein: CAWSVSPDGDTEAFF. V gene TRBV30 combines with J gene TRBJ1-1; D uncertain. CDR3 length: 15 amino acids. V was pared by 0 bases and J by 3 bases, with 14 bases between. CDR1 and CDR2 (germline): GTSNPN, SVGIG (reference sequence).

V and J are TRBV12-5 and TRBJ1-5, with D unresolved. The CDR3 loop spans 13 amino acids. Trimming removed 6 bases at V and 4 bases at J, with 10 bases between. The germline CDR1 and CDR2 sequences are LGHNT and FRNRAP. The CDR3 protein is CASGHGGNQPQHF. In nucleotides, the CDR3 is TGTGCTAGTGGCCACGGTGGGAATCAGCCCCAGCATTTT. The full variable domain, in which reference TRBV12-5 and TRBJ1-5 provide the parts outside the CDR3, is DARVTQTPRHKVTEMGQEVTMRCQPILGHNTVFWYRQTMMQGLELLAYFRNRAPLDDSGMPKDRFSAEMPDATLATLKIQPSEPRDSAVYFCASGHGGNQPQHFGDGTRLSIL.

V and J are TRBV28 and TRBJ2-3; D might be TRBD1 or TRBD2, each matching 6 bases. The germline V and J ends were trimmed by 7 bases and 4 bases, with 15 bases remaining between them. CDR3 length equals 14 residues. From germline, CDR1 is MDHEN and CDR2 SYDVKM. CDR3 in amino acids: CASKSGGGSDTQYF. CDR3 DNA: TGTGCCAGCAAGAGCGGAGGGGGATCAGATACGCAGTATTTT.

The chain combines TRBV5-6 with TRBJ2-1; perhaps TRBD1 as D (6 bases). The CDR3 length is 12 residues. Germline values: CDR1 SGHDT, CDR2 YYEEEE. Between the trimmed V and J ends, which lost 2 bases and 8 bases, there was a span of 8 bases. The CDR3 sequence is CASSLQGYEQFF. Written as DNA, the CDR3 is TGTGCCAGCAGCTTACAGGGATATGAGCAGTTCTTC. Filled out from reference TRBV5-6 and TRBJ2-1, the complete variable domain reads DAGVTQSPTHLIKTRGQQVTLRCSPKSGHDTVSWYQQALGQGPQFIFQYYEEEERQRGNFPDRFSGHQFPNYSSELNVNALLLGDSALYLCASSLQGYEQFFGPGTRLTVL.